This T cell receptor (beta chain) appears in the sequencing data of a study of T cell responses to AZD1222 COVID-19 vaccine. Study findings and constraints: It was only 6 or 7 AZD1222 recipients who were seropositive at baseline. Unmutated variant regions are reportedly the target of nearly half of TCRs that are spike-specific.

TCRdb's table, derived via immunoSEQ multiplex PCR, lists solely in-frame clones and lacks some. This table holds 130,000 to 150,000 clones, 70% to 90% found once. This clone was seen only a few times. The antigen remains undetermined. This receptor was taken from an adult who received the MenACWY meningococcal vaccine as a control. The starting material was peripheral blood, obtained 28 days after the second dose of the MenACWY control vaccine.

The CDR3 is CASSLGGLADHNEQFF. CDR3 sequence (DNA): TGTGCCAGCAGCTTAGGTGGTCTAGCGGACCACAATGAGCAGTTCTTC. The V call is TRBV7-6, the J call TRBJ2-1, with TRBD2 identical over 7 bases. Per germline, CDR1 SGHVS and CDR2 FNYEAQ. Trimming removed 1 base from V and 5 bases from J; junction bases left unmatched: 8. There are 16 residues in the CDR3. Variable domain in full (rest from reference TRBV7-6 and TRBJ2-1): GAGVSQSPRYKVTKRGQDVALRCDPISGHVSLYWYRQALGQGPEFLTYFNYEAQQDKSGLPNDRFSAERPEGSISTLTIQRTEQRDSAMYRCASSLGGLADHNEQFFGPGTRLTVL.